A selection of T cell receptor beta chains follows, all from one sample in a study of CD8+ T cells in alopecia areata. TCRdb keeps only in-frame clones here, not all; method: immunoSEQ multiplex PCR. The repertoire has 140,000 or so clones, approximately 50% of them found once; the top ten carry 0.85% to 1%. The specimen was CD4+ T cells sorted from blood, collected at week 0. The receptors shown here come from a human donor with alopecia areata. Each CDR3 is given with its conserved first and last residue. The order of the fields is clone size, J gene, V gene, D gene, CDR3 length, CDR3 DNA, CDR3 protein. The D gene is left open where the match is weak. Only some rows state a clone size, as once, few, many or a class for expanded clones.

>many|TRBJ1-1|TRBV5-6|-|13
TGTGCCAGCAGCTTGGCCCGGAACACTGAAGCTTTCTTT
CASSLARNTEAFF
>-|TRBJ2-3|TRBV29-1|TRBD1|13
TGCAGCGTTGCCGGACAGGGGGCAGGTACGCAGTATTTT
CSVAGQGAGTQYF
>-|TRBJ2-3|TRBV9|-|14
TGTGCCAGCAGCGTAGGGTGGAGCACAGATACGCAGTATTTT
CASSVGWSTDTQYF
>-|TRBJ1-3|TRBV4-1|TRBD1|17
TGCGCCAGCAGCCAAGTCCCCACGGGACAGGGAGGAAACACCATATATTTT
CASSQVPTGQGGNTIYF
>few|TRBJ2-4|TRBV23-1|-|12
TGCGCCAGCGGGCTAGCCAAAAACATTCAGTACTTC
CASGLAKNIQYF
>-|TRBJ2-3|TRBV6-5|-|13
TGTGCCACCCCGAGGGACCACACAGATACGCAGTATTTT
CATPRDHTDTQYF
>-|TRBJ2-7|TRBV7-2|TRBD1|14
TGTGCCAGCAGTTCGGACAGGGGGCCCCACGAGCAGTACTTC
CASSSDRGPHEQYF
>few|TRBJ2-1|TRBV7-3|TRBD1|15
TGTGCCAGCAGCTTAGGGACAGGCGTGGGCAATGAGCAGTTCTTC
CASSLGTGVGNEQFF
>few|TRBJ2-4|TRBV10-3|-|17
TGTGCCATCAGTGAGTCCGGGGGGACAAGAGCCAAAAACATTCAGTACTTC
CAISESGGTRAKNIQYF
>-|TRBJ2-1|TRBV10-2|-|13
TGCGCCAGCAAGTTCGGAGTGGGCAATGAGCAGTTCTTC
CASKFGVGNEQFF
>-|TRBJ2-1|TRBV30|TRBD1|11
TGTGCCTGGGGGCAGGGGGATGAGCAGTTCTTC
CAWGQGDEQFF
>-|TRBJ2-3|TRBV5-1|TRBD1|16
TGCGCCAGCAGCTTGGATGGGACAGCGAGCACAGATACGCAGTATTTT
CASSLDGTASTDTQYF
>few|TRBJ1-1|TRBV29-1|-|16
TGCAGCGTCGCCACGTACCAATCCCCCGTGGACACTGAAGCTTTCTTT
CSVATYQSPVDTEAFF
>-|TRBJ1-1|TRBV6-6|-|13
TGTGCCAGCAGTTACATTGAGGACAGCGAAGCTTTCTTT
CASSYIEDSEAFF
>-|TRBJ1-5|TRBV6-5|TRBD1|14
TGTGCCAGCAGTTCGACAGGGGGCCATAGGCCCCAGCATTTT
CASSSTGGHRPQHF
>-|TRBJ2-2|TRBV7-2|TRBD1|15
TGTGCCAGCAGCAAAGGACAGGGTAGCACCGGGGAGCTGTTTTTT
CASSKGQGSTGELFF
>-|TRBJ2-7|TRBV29-1|-|12
TGCAGCGTTGCGGTGACTCACTACGAGCAGTACTTC
CSVAVTHYEQYF
>few|TRBJ2-7|TRBV29-1|-|13
TGCAGCGTTGTAAGGGGGGGGAATGGCGAGCAGTACTTC
CSVVRGGNGEQYF
>-|TRBJ1-2|TRBV30|-|12
TGTGCCTGGAGTGTGACGGTCTATGGCTACACCTTC
CAWSVTVYGYTF
>-|TRBJ1-2|TRBV7-2|-|16
TGTGCCAGCAGCTTAGTAGTTAGCGGGGGTAACTATGGCTACACCTTC
CASSLVVSGGNYGYTF
>few|TRBJ2-7|TRBV29-1|-|11
TGCAGCGCCACCACAGGCTACGAGCAGTACTTC
CSATTGYEQYF
>-|TRBJ2-3|TRBV5-5|-|13
TGTGCCAGCAGCTTCAGGGTCACAGATACGCAGTATTTT
CASSFRVTDTQYF
>few|TRBJ1-1|TRBV5-8|-|17
TGTGCCAGCAGCTTGGAGGTGACGGCCAACTGGGGCACTGAAGCTTTCTTT
CASSLEVTANWGTEAFF
>-|TRBJ1-5|TRBV29-1|-|14
TGCAGCGCTGGGGACATTGATAGCAATCAGCCCCAGCATTTT
CSAGDIDSNQPQHF
>-|TRBJ2-2|TRBV5-1|-|18
TGCGCCAGCAGCTTGGCTCAGTTGGACATTTCGAACACCGGGGAGCTGTTTTTT
CASSLAQLDISNTGELFF
>-|TRBJ2-6|TRBV10-3|-|14
TGTGCCATCAGTGAGTACACGGGAGCCAACGTCCTGACTTTC
CAISEYTGANVLTF
>-|TRBJ1-4|TRBV29-1|-|13
TGCAGCGTTGCCTCGGGGGCAGGTGAAAAACTGTTTTTT
CSVASGAGEKLFF
>-|TRBJ2-3|TRBV6-6|-|10
TGTGCCAGCTCCGGACCCACGCAGTATTTT
CASSGPTQYF
>once|TRBJ2-3|TRBV28|TRBD2|15
TGTGCCAGCTGGACTAGCGGGATTCCCACAGATACGCAGTATTTT
CASWTSGIPTDTQYF
>-|TRBJ2-1|TRBV4-2|TRBD2|18
TGTGCCAGCAGCCAAGATCCCCTAGCGGGTCTCTTCTACAATGAGCAGTTCTTC
CASSQDPLAGLFYNEQFF
>-|TRBJ2-7|TRBV5-1|TRBD1|13
TGCGCCAGCAGCCCTGGACAGGGGAGGGAGCAGTACTTC
CASSPGQGREQYF
>few|TRBJ1-1|TRBV29-1|-|12
TGCAGCGCCAAACCTGGGGCCACTGAAGCTTTCTTT
CSAKPGATEAFF
>few|TRBJ2-3|TRBV29-1|-|14
TGCAGCGTATTGGGACCGAGCTACACAGATACGCAGTATTTT
CSVLGPSYTDTQYF
>-|TRBJ2-7|TRBV10-3|-|12
TGTGCCATCAGCCGGGACCTTCAGGAGCAGTACTTC
CAISRDLQEQYF
>-|TRBJ1-1|TRBV30|-|15
TGTGCCTGGAGTGTAGGACCGGAGGCGAACACTGAAGCTTTCTTT
CAWSVGPEANTEAFF
>-|TRBJ1-4|TRBV25-1|-|15
TGTGCCAGCAGTGAACAACGAGGACTAAATGAAAAACTGTTTTTT
CASSEQRGLNEKLFF
>-|TRBJ2-2|TRBV25-1|-|12
TGTGCCAGCAAAACGGGTCCCGGGGAGCTGTTTTTT
CASKTGPGELFF
>-|TRBJ2-5|TRBV5-1|TRBD1|16
TGCGCCAGCAGCTCCTCGCCGGGACAGGGCCGAGGGACCCAGTACTTC
CASSSSPGQGRGTQYF
>-|TRBJ2-1|TRBV4-2|-|16
TGTGCCAGCAGCCAAGCCGGGGGAAGCTCCTACAATGAGCAGTTCTTC
CASSQAGGSSYNEQFF
>-|TRBJ2-3|TRBV29-1|-|13
TGCAGCGTTGGGGCAGTGGCCCCGGATACGCAGTATTTT
CSVGAVAPDTQYF
>-|TRBJ1-1|TRBV4-1|TRBD1|15
TGCGCCAGCAGCAAGGTAGGACAGGCCAACACTGAAGCTTTCTTT
CASSKVGQANTEAFF
>-|TRBJ1-1|TRBV25-1|-|11
TGTGCCAGCACCACAAACACTGAAGCTTTCTTT
CASTTNTEAFF
>few|TRBJ1-5|TRBV5-1|TRBD1|15
TGCGCCAGCAGTCCGACAGGGTCTTTCAATCAGCCCCAGCATTTT
CASSPTGSFNQPQHF
>-|TRBJ1-5|TRBV6-5|-|13
TGTGCCAGCAGTTACCAGTTCAATCAGCCCCAGCATTTT
CASSYQFNQPQHF
>-|TRBJ2-5|TRBV18|-|13
TGTGCCAGCTCACTCCGATCGCCAGAGACCCAGTACTTC
CASSLRSPETQYF
>-|TRBJ2-1|TRBV5-1|-|14
TGCGCCAGCAAACCCCAGGGGGAGGGCGGTGAGCAGTTCTTC
CASKPQGEGGEQFF
>few|TRBJ1-1|TRBV6-5|-|11
TGTGCCAGCAGTCGGGGCACTGAAGCTTTCTTT
CASSRGTEAFF
>-|TRBJ2-7|TRBV29-1|TRBD1|16
TGCAGCGCAGGGAAAGACCGGGACAGTGGATTCCACGAGCAGTACTTC
CSAGKDRDSGFHEQYF
>few|TRBJ1-1|TRBV28|-|14
TGTGCCAGCAGTTTAATATTCGGTCTCACTGAAGCTTTCTTT
CASSLIFGLTEAFF
>-|TRBJ2-2|TRBV7-9|TRBD1|14
TGTGCCAGCAGCCAAATCAGGGGGTCCGGGGAGCTGTTTTTT
CASSQIRGSGELFF
>-|TRBJ1-1|TRBV25-1|-|13
TGTGCCAGCAGTGGATTCCAATACACTGAAGCTTTCTTT
CASSGFQYTEAFF
>-|TRBJ2-2|TRBV29-1|TRBD1|13
TGCAGCGTCGACGGTACAGGGGCAGGGGAGCTGTTTTTT
CSVDGTGAGELFF
>-|TRBJ1-2|TRBV9|TRBD1|15
TGTGCCAGCAGCGCCCGGACAGGCTTCGGCTATGGCTACACCTTC
CASSARTGFGYGYTF
>-|TRBJ2-3|TRBV29-1|-|10
TGCAGCGTTGAAAGGGATACGCAGTATTTT
CSVERDTQYF
>once|TRBJ1-2|TRBV4-1|-|17
TGCGCCAGCAGCCAAGACACCAGGGTGAGGTTTAACTATGGCTACACCTTC
CASSQDTRVRFNYGYTF
>few|TRBJ1-2|TRBV6-5|-|13
TGTGCCAGCAGTCCGGGACGTGCTATGGGCTACACCTTC
CASSPGRAMGYTF
>-|TRBJ1-2|TRBV5-1|TRBD1|15
TGCGCCAGCAGCTTGAAAGGGCAGGGGGGAAATGGCTACACCTTC
CASSLKGQGGNGYTF